The source of this TCR beta chain is a study of blood T cell repertoires in COVID-19 (dated by TCRdb to the early 2020s). A note on the overall study: Collaborator samples came from the United States, Italy and Spain and covered acute and convalescent phases of COVID-19. The prospective study material was composed of cDNA or gDNA derived from T cells, B-cell-depleted T cells, or PBMCs. The dataset comprised deeply sampled blood TCRbeta repertoires from subjects exposed to, actively infected with, or recovered from COVID-19. The repertoires were released in a freely available public database intended as a resource for research on the immune response to SARS-CoV-2. The samples were drawn from the first 160 participants of the ongoing ImmuneRACE study and from more than 1,000 subjects provided by 6 global collaborators. The sample metadata nearly always contained a de-identified subject ID, COVID-19 status, age in years and sex. Where HLA class I and class II types were available, the types were taken from metadata supplied by the sample provider, not from assay-based typing.

The germline V gene (reference sequence) supplies CDR1 MNHEY and CDR2 SMNVEV. The CDR3 runs 13 amino acids, cysteine and phenylalanine included. Here the CDR3 DNA is all that survives: 39 bases in frame from base 1. Trimming costs V 3 bases and J 5 bases, and their ends lie 10 bases apart. As to this clone: Which antigen it targets is not known. Base qualities are not recorded, but no much larger clone differs from it by a single base.

Summary of the overall study and its limitations: The amount of clinical and demographic metadata varied by source and participant and was provided uncurated.

Enrolling through a virtual design, the prospective study's participants ranged in age from roughly 18 to 90 years and lived across about two dozen United States geographic areas. Cohort assignment in the prospective study relied on participant-reported clinical history from a screening survey and a study questionnaire. ImmuneRACE Cohort 3 recovered participants were defined by two consecutive negative NP/OP PCR tests, healthcare professional clearance, or symptom resolution. In the prospective study, whole blood, serum and a nasopharyngeal or oropharyngeal swab were collected from each participant by mobile phlebotomists. Over an approximately two-month period, participants in the prospective study had the option of providing additional blood draws and questionnaires. Before DNA extraction, blood samples from the prospective study were shipped at room temperature or frozen. TCRbeta CDR3 regions were amplified from genomic DNA using the immunoSEQ Assay, a bias-controlled multiplex PCR. The source study handled its data this way. The number of nucleated cells in each sample was estimated from the amplification of reference gene primers within the assay. Sequence reads were collapsed and filtered to measure the absolute abundance of every unique TCRbeta CDR3 rearrangement. Productive Simpson clonality was computed per sample as the square root of Simpson's diversity index over productive rearrangements. TCRdb took over this immuneACCESS table, retaining in-frame rearrangements with V and J assigned. Such tables are incomplete; in checked studies, under half of the missing clones stem from an unresolved V gene, and the remainder is unexplained. V and J calls and clone size are as listed in that table; D and trimming were resolved from the DNA. A total of 170,000 or so clones appear in this sample, 75% to 90% of them only once. In total, the top ten clones hold approximately 6.2% of the sample.

The TCR comes from a man aged 40-49 years who had recovered from COVID-19. The specimen was PBMCs or T cells enriched from blood (not recorded which). The V gene is TRBV27 and the J gene is TRBJ1-1, with TRBD1 as a weak D call on 6 bases. The CDR3 reads as follows: CASSFPGVTEAFF. The DNA reads TGTGCCAGCAGTTTCCCAGGGGTAACTGAAGCTTTCTTT.